The text below deals with one T cell receptor beta chain. The sample comes from a study of CD8 T cells in Susac syndrome. The RNA input was roughly 0.45 to 1 ug, and it was reverse transcribed with random hexamers. With immunoSEQ multiplex PCR, TCR beta CDR3 was amplified across 54 Vbeta and 13 Jbeta. TCRdb re-analysed the immunoSEQ multiplex PCR reads in MiXCR, keeping a single row per CDR3 protein. This sample carries around 170,000 distinct CDR3 sequences, about 90% of them seen once, and the ten largest clones take approximately 0.082%. The T cells that were sequenced for TCR beta were CD8+ and CD4+ cells from blood. The controls were healthy donors who were matched for age and sex. The germline gives CDR1 MDHEN, CDR2 SYDVKM. The CDR3 loop spans 14 amino acids. The V gene lost 1 base and the J gene lost 8 bases, with 11 bases spanning the gap.

This TCR was recovered from a human donor in good health. Sequencing was carried out using CD4+ T cells from PBMCs. The chain couples TRBV28 to TRBJ1-4; D might be TRBD1 (6 bases). The CDR3 is CASSLYRAGEKLFF. The CDR3 coding sequence is TGTGCCAGCAGTTTATACAGGGCCGGGGAAAAACTGTTTTTT.